What follows are 25 T cell receptor beta chains derived from one specimen sequenced in a study of blood T cell repertoires in COVID-19. Produced via immunoSEQ multiplex PCR; TCRdb's table is partial and in-frame only. The sample yields 70,000 or so clones, about 83% seen once. Sample: peripheral blood. The receptors come from a woman aged 80 or older with acute or convalescent COVID-19.

In DNA form, the CDR3 reads TGTGCCAGTAGGGCTCTGACGCCGGAGGTGGGAAACACCATATATTTT. The encoded protein is CASRALTPEVGNTIYF. The chain links TRBV19 to TRBJ1-3; D is unclear. The germline V gene has CDR1 LNHDA and CDR2 SQIVND (reference sequence). The CDR3 runs 16 residues. V was trimmed by 6 bases and J by 4 bases, leaving 19 bases between them.

This clone showed up just once. V and J are TRBV11-2 and TRBJ1-4; the D gene is possibly TRBD1 (6 bases). Looked up from germline, CDR1 is SGHAT and CDR2 is FQNNGV. V was shortened by 5 bases and J by 8 bases, with 24 bases between the two germline ends. The CDR3 consists of 17 residues. The CDR3 is CASSPGEIHTRGEKLFF. Here the CDR3 DNA reads TGTGCCAGCAGCCCCGGGGAGATTCATACCAGGGGAGAAAAACTGTTTTTT.

The chain has TRBV5-6 and TRBJ1-2; D perhaps matches TRBD1 (6 bases). Between the trimmed V and J ends, which lost 5 bases and 4 bases, there was a span of 15 bases. In germline, CDR1 is SGHDT, CDR2 YYEEEE. The CDR3 has 14 amino acids. Here the CDR3 DNA reads TGTGCCAGCAGGACACAGGGTTTTCTCTATGGCTACACCTTC. Its translation: CASRTQGFLYGYTF.

This chain connects TRBV29-1 to TRBJ2-1, with TRBD2 matching over 8 bases. This CDR3 is 13 amino acids long. Trimming at V came to 0 bases and at J to 15 bases, leaving 10 bases not matched to a gene. From germline, CDR1 is SQVTM and CDR2 ANQGSEA. CDR3 nucleotides: TGCAGCGTTGAAGACCGGCCGGGGCTAGCGGGGTTCTTC. It encodes CSVEDRPGLAGFF.

The V gene is TRBV15, the J gene TRBJ2-3; D not certain. Trimming removed 4 bases at V and 6 bases at J, with 17 bases between. Germline V gene sequence: CDR1 LNHNV, CDR2 YYDKDF (reference sequence). The CDR3 consists of 15 residues. The DNA of the CDR3 is TGTGCCACCAGCACCCTCATGACCCAGGCCGATACGCAGTATTTT. Amino acid sequence: CATSTLMTQADTQYF.

This clone was detected a few times. The rearrangement links TRBV6-2 or TRBV6-3 to TRBJ2-2; D is perhaps TRBD2 (6 bases). V lost 2 bases, J lost 5 bases, and 15 bases lay in between. This CDR3 is built from 16 residues. Germline values: CDR1 MNHEY, CDR2 SVGEGT. The CDR3 protein is CASSYLEGGWTGELFF. The DNA of the CDR3 is TGTGCCAGCAGTTACCTAGAGGGAGGATGGACCGGGGAGCTGTTTTTT.

The gene calls are TRBV5-6 and TRBJ1-4; 8 positions agree with TRBD1. The V gene end was trimmed by 4 bases and the J gene end by 6 bases; junction bases not matched to a gene: 17. Germline-derived CDR1 and CDR2 are SGHDT and YYEEEE. The CDR3 consists of 18 residues. Written as DNA, the CDR3 is TGTGCCAGCAGCAACCGACAGGGGCACCCCTCAGCGGATGAAAAACTGTTTTTT. Protein sequence: CASSNRQGHPSADEKLFF.

The chain couples TRBV9 to TRBJ2-1; 7 bases align to TRBD2. CDR3 length equals 14 residues. V lost 3 bases, J lost 10 bases, and 10 bases stayed unmatched. CDR1 is SGDLS and CDR2 is YYNGEE in the germline V gene. Here the CDR3 reads CASSAQTSSREQFF. The CDR3 DNA sequence: TGTGCCAGCAGCGCACAGACTAGCTCCCGAGAGCAGTTCTTC.

With regard to this clone: Other nucleotide sequences from this sample produce the same CDR3. The CDR3 sequence is CASSKLAGGELFF. Written as DNA, the CDR3 is TGTGCCAGTAGTAAACTAGCAGGCGGGGAGCTGTTTTTT. This sequence joins TRBV19 and TRBJ2-2; weak D call: TRBD2 (6 bases). This CDR3 is built from 13 residues. The ends were cut back, 4 bases at V and 7 bases at J, with 10 bases in the middle. Germline CDR1 is LNHDA and CDR2 is SQIVND (reference sequence). The variable domain in full, with the rest retrieved from reference TRBV19 and TRBJ2-2, is DGGITQSPKYLFRKEGQNVTLSCEQNLNHDAMYWYRQDPGQGLRLIYYSQIVNDFQKGDIAEGYSVSREKKESFPLTVTSAQKNPTAFYLCASSKLAGGELFFGEGSRLTVL.

This clone was observed a few times. The genes are TRBV27 and TRBJ1-3; D may be TRBD1 (6 bases). V gave up 1 base and J gave up 3 bases, with 19 bases separating them. Germline assignment: CDR1 MNHEY and CDR2 SMNVEV (reference sequence). CDR3 length: 18 amino acids. The CDR3 spells CASSLWGGGVGSGNTIYF. The CDR3 DNA follows: TGTGCCAGCAGTTTATGGGGAGGGGGAGTCGGCAGTGGAAACACCATATATTTT.

This clone turned up a few times. The rearrangement joins TRBV7-2 to TRBJ2-2; maybe TRBD2 (6 bases). Trimming cost V 5 bases and J 8 bases, with 15 bases left between them. Germline V gives CDR1 SGHTA, CDR2 FQGNSA. The CDR3 runs to 14 residues. The CDR3 is CASSQWDSGGELFF. DNA for the CDR3: TGTGCCAGCAGCCAATGGGACTCGGGGGGGGAGCTGTTTTTT. Using reference TRBV7-2 and TRBJ2-2 for the parts outside the CDR3, the full variable domain is GAGVSQSPSNKVTEKGKDVELRCDPISGHTALYWYRQSLGQGLEFLIYFQGNSAPDKSGLPSDRFSAERTGGSVSTLTIQRTQQEDSAVYLCASSQWDSGGELFFGEGSRLTVL.

The chain employs TRBV5-1 and TRBJ2-3; 9 bases are a match to TRBD2. V shed 3 bases, J shed 4 bases, and the junction held 6 bases outside the gene matches. The germline gives CDR1 SGHRS, CDR2 YFSETQ. The CDR3 spans 15 residues. The CDR3 loop is CASSYSGSRADTQYF. CDR3 nucleotides: TGCGCCAGCAGCTATAGCGGGAGTAGGGCAGATACGCAGTATTTT.

This chain connects TRBV28 to TRBJ1-4, with TRBD1 matching 9 bases. The CDR3 runs 20 residues. The V segment lost 8 bases and the J segment 6 bases; nucleotides outside the gene matches: 25. Germline V lookup: CDR1 MDHEN, CDR2 SYDVKM. The CDR3 sequence: CASFKKWALTPGQGYEKLFF. The CDR3 bases are TGTGCCAGCTTTAAAAAATGGGCCCTCACCCCGGGACAGGGCTATGAAAAACTGTTTTTT.

V usage is TRBV9 and J usage is TRBJ1-5; TRBD1 is a possible D gene (6 bases). The CDR3 length is 16 residues. Between the trimmed V and J ends, which lost 3 bases and 4 bases, there was a span of 17 bases. Germline CDR1 SGDLS, CDR2 YYNGEE. The CDR3 region is CASSAGGTGHNQPQHF. The CDR3 coding sequence is TGTGCCAGCAGCGCTGGGGGAACAGGGCATAATCAGCCCCAGCATTTT.

This clone occurred once. The rearrangement joins TRBV10-3 to TRBJ1-4; 7 bases match TRBD1. CDR1 ENHRY and CDR2 SYGVKD come from the germline V gene. There are 13 residues in the CDR3. Germline trimming cut 10 bases from V and 5 bases from J; bases unmatched to any gene: 7. CDR3 amino acids: CATTTGPNEKLFF. In DNA, the CDR3 is TGTGCCACGACGACAGGGCCCAATGAAAAACTGTTTTTT.

The chain carries TRBV4-2 and TRBJ1-4, with D tentatively TRBD1 (6 bases). CDR1 and CDR2 from the germline V gene are LGHNA and YNFKEQ. Deletions cut 4 bases from V and 5 bases from J, with 14 bases between. The CDR3 is made up of 15 amino acids. CDR3 protein: CASSLAGTQNEKLFF. CDR3 nucleotides: TGTGCCAGCAGCCTCGCCGGGACACAGAATGAAAAACTGTTTTTT.

The CDR3 DNA reads as TGTGCCAGCAGTTACGCCAGGAACTCTGGAAACACCATATATTTT. This sequence encodes CASSYARNSGNTIYF. The rearrangement links TRBV6-5 to TRBJ1-3; no reliable D call. Germline CDR1 MNHEY, CDR2 SVGAGI. The V end lost 2 bases, the J end lost 0 bases, and 8 bases lay between the germline ends. The CDR3 length is 15 residues.

This clone was seen once. The V and J genes are TRBV6-5 and TRBJ2-3; 9 nucleotides match TRBD2. The CDR3 is 13 amino acids. CDR1 MNHEY and CDR2 SVGAGI come from the germline V gene. Germline trimming cut 6 bases from V and 9 bases from J; bases unmatched to any gene: 7. This CDR3 is CASRGLAGATQYF. The CDR3 region has the DNA TGTGCCAGCAGGGGTTTAGCGGGAGCAACGCAGTATTTT.

The chain has TRBV6-5 and TRBJ1-1, with D perhaps matching TRBD1 (6 bases). Per the germline V gene, CDR1 is MNHEY and CDR2 is SVGAGI. Deletions cut 4 bases from V and 2 bases from J, with 14 bases between. The CDR3 has 15 residues. The CDR3 DNA sequence: TGTGCCAGCAGTTCTCTCGGGGGGCCCAACACTGAAGCTTTCTTT. It encodes CASSSLGGPNTEAFF.

This sequence joins TRBV7-8 and TRBJ2-5, with TRBD2 identical over 9 bases. CDR1 and CDR2 from the germline V gene are SGHVS and FQNEAQ. J gave up 10 bases and V 6 bases, and 12 bases lay outside the gene matches. This CDR3 has 14 amino acids. CDR3 DNA sequence: TGTGCCAGCAGTTTCCCAGCGGGGGGCCCGATCCAGTACTTC. Its translation: CASSFPAGGPIQYF.

The V and J genes are TRBV19 and TRBJ1-6; a possible D gene is TRBD1 (6 bases). Per germline, CDR1 LNHDA and CDR2 SQIVND (reference sequence). The CDR3 length is 16 residues. V was cut by 6 bases and J by 1 base, with 13 bases left in between. This CDR3 is CASSSDSNSYNSPLHF. In nucleotides, the CDR3 is TGTGCCAGTAGCTCGGACAGTAATTCCTATAATTCACCCCTCCACTTT.

The rearrangement links TRBV7-2 to TRBJ1-6, with D perhaps matching TRBD1 (5 bases). The CDR3 is made up of 15 amino acids. The germline CDR1 and CDR2 sequences are SGHTA and FQGNSA. Trimming shortened V by 1 base and J by 7 bases, and 11 bases separated the two germline ends. CDR3 in amino acids: CASSLGLEGNSPLHF. The CDR3 coding sequence is TGTGCCAGCAGCTTAGGATTGGAGGGGAATTCACCCCTCCACTTT.

This sequence joins TRBV28 and TRBJ2-1; D unclear. Per germline, CDR1 MDHEN and CDR2 SYDVKM. This CDR3 has 16 residues. Trimming removed 4 bases at V and 0 bases at J, with 13 bases between. CDR3 nucleotides: TGTGCCAGCAGTTCCACTCAGTGGAGCTCCTACAATGAGCAGTTCTTC. Translated, it gives CASSSTQWSSYNEQFF.

To note about this clone: One end of the junction varies from germline; a read error may be responsible. The chain combines TRBV20-1 with TRBJ1-2, with D unclear. The V gene's germline CDR1 is DFQATT and CDR2 SNEGSKA (reference sequence). The length of the CDR3 is 8 residues. For the CDR3, the DNA is TGCAGTGCTAGAGACCCTACTTTC. The encoded protein is CSARDPTF.

This chain connects TRBV7-2 to TRBJ2-3; 9 nucleotides agree with TRBD2. CDR1 SGHTA and CDR2 FQGNSA come from the germline V gene. V lost 3 bases, J lost 1 base, and 5 bases stayed unmatched. The CDR3 is 16 residues long. CDR3 amino acids: CASSFQAGGGTDTQYF. CDR3 DNA sequence: TGTGCCAGCAGCTTCCAAGCGGGGGGTGGCACAGATACGCAGTATTTT.